The 17 T cell receptor beta chains given below trace back to one sample, sequenced in a study of T-cell memory formation after mild COVID-19. TCRdb re-analysed the 5' RACE reads in MiXCR, keeping a single row per CDR3 protein. The table records more than 300,000 distinct CDR3 sequences, 20% to 25% of them present only once. Material: PBMCs or a T cell subset sorted from them (not recorded which). The receptor source for this set is a man between 18 and 35 years old who had mild COVID-19 (a few samples of this study predate the infection). Cell type and time point are not known.

There are a few counts of this clonotype. The chain combines TRBV15 with TRBJ2-7; no definite D call. The CDR3 consists of 13 residues. Germline-derived CDR1 and CDR2 are LNHNV and YYDKDF (reference sequence). The V gene lost 4 bases and the J gene lost 0 bases, with 7 bases spanning the gap. DNA for the CDR3: TGTGCCACCAGCAAAGAGGTCTCCTACGAGCAGTACGTC. Translated: CATSKEVSYEQYV.

This clonotype appeared a few times. The genes are TRBV7-2 and TRBJ1-2; no clear D gene. V was shortened by 2 bases and J by 0 bases, with 7 bases between the two germline ends. The CDR3 length is 14 residues. Germline V CDR1 and CDR2: SGHTA, FQGNSA. CDR3 nucleotides: TGTGCCAGCAGCTTAAATGGCCCTAACTATGGCTACACCTTC. Its translation is CASSLNGPNYGYTF. Supplemented by reference TRBV7-2 and TRBJ1-2, the full variable domain reads GAGVSQSPSNKVTEKGKDVELRCDPISGHTALYWYRQSLGQGLEFLIYFQGNSAPDKSGLPSDRFSAERTGGSVSTLTIQRTQQEDSAVYLCASSLNGPNYGYTFGSGTRLTVV.

This clonotype came up a few times. The J gene is TRBJ1-5, the V gene TRBV5-1; D is possibly TRBD1 (5 bases). Germline CDR1 is SGHRS and CDR2 is YFSETQ. Trimming took off 2 bases at V and 5 bases at J, with 8 bases between the two ends. The length of the CDR3 is 13 residues. CDR3 DNA sequence: TGCGCCAGCAGCTTAGACAGAGATCAGCCCCAGCATTTT. Its translation is CASSLDRDQPQHF.

V and J are TRBV27 and TRBJ1-4; 7 bases are shared with TRBD1. This CDR3 region has 15 residues. Germline assignment: CDR1 MNHEY and CDR2 SMNVEV (reference sequence). The J segment lost 8 bases and the V segment lost 5 bases, leaving 11 bases of the junction unmatched. CDR3 amino acids: CASSGTGVLGEKLFF. The DNA for the CDR3 is TGTGCCAGCAGTGGCACAGGGGTTTTAGGCGAAAAACTGTTTTTT. The complete variable domain, with remaining parts taken from reference TRBV27 and TRBJ1-4, reads EAQVTQNPRYLITVTGKKLTVTCSQNMNHEYMSWYRQDPGLGLRQIYYSMNVEVTDKGDVPEGYKVSRKEKRNFPLILESPSPNQTSLYFCASSGTGVLGEKLFFGSGTQLSVL.

This clonotype was seen ten or more times. The chain employs TRBV5-1 and TRBJ2-2, with D possibly being TRBD1 (6 bases). CDR3 length: 13 amino acids. The ends were cut back, 4 bases at V and 5 bases at J, with 9 bases in the middle. Germline CDR1 reads SGHRS; CDR2 reads YFSETQ. The CDR3 nucleotides are TGCGCCAGCAGCCTACAGGGAACCGGGGAGCTGTTTTTT. The encoded protein is CASSLQGTGELFF. The whole variable domain, filled in from reference TRBV5-1 and TRBJ2-2, reads KAGVTQTPRYLIKTRGQQVTLSCSPISGHRSVSWYQQTPGQGLQFLFEYFSETQRNKGNFPGRFSGRQFSNSRSEMNVSTLELGDSALYLCASSLQGTGELFFGEGSRLTVL.

For the CDR3, the DNA is TGTGCCAGCAGCTTACTGGGCGGGGGGGCTCAGGAGACCCAGTACTTC. This sequence encodes CASSLLGGGAQETQYF. The V gene is TRBV7-2, the J gene TRBJ2-5, with 9 bases fitting TRBD2. The germline gives CDR1 SGHTA, CDR2 FQGNSA. Losses at the gene ends were 2 bases for V and 5 bases for J; bases not matched to a gene: 9. This CDR3 contains 16 residues.

The V gene is TRBV7-2, the J gene TRBJ1-2; possible D gene TRBD1, 5 bases. This CDR3 has 15 amino acids. V gave up 1 base and J gave up 8 bases, with 17 bases separating them. Germline lookup yields CDR1 SGHTA and CDR2 FQGNSA. In nucleotides, the CDR3 is TGTGCCAGCAGCTTAGAGCTCCGGACACCCGGGGGCTACACCTTC. As protein: CASSLELRTPGGYTF.

The table lists this clonotype with a few counts. V usage is TRBV6-5 and J usage is TRBJ1-4, with 7 bases that match TRBD1. There are 15 residues in the CDR3. V lost 0 bases to trimming and J lost 12 bases; unmatched junction nucleotides: 10. Germline CDR1 and CDR2: MNHEY and SVGAGI. The CDR3 region has the DNA TGTGCCAGCAGTTACTCGACCAGGGGGACCGATGAACTGTTTTTT. Translation: CASSYSTRGTDELFF.

This clonotype was seen many times. This chain uses TRBV4-1 with TRBJ2-1; D perhaps matches TRBD2 (5 bases). The V gene lost 3 bases and the J gene lost 11 bases, with 11 bases spanning the gap. The CDR3 spans 12 residues. Germline V gene data show CDR1 as MGHRA and CDR2 as YSYEKL. CDR3 in amino acids: CASSHRGEKQFF. For the CDR3, the DNA is TGCGCCAGCAGCCACCGGGGAGAAAAGCAGTTCTTC.

This clonotype was picked up many times. The chain recombines TRBV14 with TRBJ1-2; D possibly corresponds to TRBD1 (6 bases). Germline-derived CDR1 and CDR2 are SGHDN and FVKESK. The CDR3 length is 13 residues. Trimming shortened V by 4 bases and J by 0 bases, and 6 bases separated the two germline ends. Here the CDR3 DNA reads TGTGCCAGCAGCCGGGACACTAACTATGGCTACACCTTC. Residues: CASSRDTNYGYTF.

This chain uses TRBV7-6 with TRBJ1-1; D not resolved. The CDR3 runs 13 residues. V was clipped by 0 bases and J by 11 bases, with 13 bases between them. Looked up from germline, CDR1 is SGHVS and CDR2 is FNYEAQ. CDR3 DNA sequence: TGTGCCAGCAGCTTAGCGGGTCGATCCGAGGCTTTCTTT. Encoded protein: CASSLAGRSEAFF. Drawing the rest from reference TRBV7-6 and TRBJ1-1, the complete variable domain is GAGVSQSPRYKVTKRGQDVALRCDPISGHVSLYWYRQALGQGPEFLTYFNYEAQQDKSGLPNDRFSAERPEGSISTLTIQRTEQRDSAMYRCASSLAGRSEAFFGQGTRLTVV.

The table lists this clonotype with a few counts. V usage is TRBV4-1 and J usage is TRBJ2-1; 7 bases are a match to TRBD2. There are 13 residues in the CDR3. The germline gives CDR1 MGHRA, CDR2 YSYEKL. The V gene end was trimmed by 1 base and the J gene end by 10 bases; junction bases not matched to a gene: 4. DNA of the CDR3: TGCGCCAGCAGCCAAGCCGGGGGGAAAGAGCAGTTCTTC. Translation: CASSQAGGKEQFF.

This chain joins TRBV5-1 and TRBJ1-1, with D possibly TRBD1 on 5 matching bases. Between the trimmed V and J ends, which lost 0 bases and 2 bases, there was a span of 11 bases. The CDR3 extends over 15 amino acids. Germline V gene data show CDR1 as SGHRS and CDR2 as YFSETQ. The CDR3 DNA reads TGCGCCAGCAGCTTGGGAGAGGGGATAAACACTGAAGCTTTCTTT. The encoded protein is CASSLGEGINTEAFF.

This clonotype occurred a few times. The rearrangement links TRBV28 to TRBJ2-7, with D possibly matching TRBD1 (6 bases). V was shortened by 6 bases and J by 3 bases, with 15 bases between the two germline ends. The germline CDR1 and CDR2 sequences are MDHEN and SYDVKM. This CDR3 is built from 14 residues. CDR3: CASRPTGHFYEQYV. DNA for the CDR3: TGTGCCAGCAGGCCTACGGGACACTTCTACGAGCAGTACGTC.

This sequence joins TRBV20-1 and TRBJ2-5; 11 positions match TRBD2. Germline values: CDR1 DFQATT, CDR2 SNEGSKA (reference sequence). V shed 2 bases and J 11 bases; nucleotides not matched to a gene: 7. The CDR3 is 13 residues long. The CDR3 region has the DNA TGCAGTGCTAGACCAGGACTAGCGGGCCAGCAGTACTTC. Protein sequence: CSARPGLAGQQYF.

V and J are TRBV20-1 and TRBJ2-7, with 7 bases identical to TRBD1. The V and J ends lost 6 bases and 2 bases, in that order; junction bases with no gene match: 7. Germline assignment: CDR1 DFQATT and CDR2 SNEGSKA (reference sequence). There are 13 residues in the CDR3. The CDR3 reads CSAYTGETYEQYF. The CDR3 nucleotides are TGCAGTGCCTACACAGGGGAAACCTACGAGCAGTACTTC.

This clonotype is a singleton in its sample. This chain links TRBV5-8 with TRBJ2-1; 9 nucleotides align to TRBD1. The CDR3 runs 13 residues. The germline V gene has CDR1 SGHTS and CDR2 YDEGEE. J gave up 9 bases and V 3 bases, and 4 bases lay outside the gene matches. CDR3 residues: CASSWRQGVEQFF. DNA of the CDR3: TGTGCCAGCAGCTGGAGACAGGGGGTTGAGCAGTTCTTC.